The next 23 T cell receptor beta chains were all read from a single sample in a study of T-cell memory formation after mild COVID-19. Each CDR3 protein gets one entry after TCRdb re-called the 5' RACE reads with MiXCR. Among around 440,000 distinct CDR3 sequences listed, roughly 18% were seen once. Sample: PBMCs or a T cell subset sorted from them (not recorded which). Receptors were obtained from an adult woman who had mild COVID-19 (a few samples of this study predate the infection). Cell type and time point are not known.

The chain is built from TRBV2 and TRBJ1-1; D is possibly TRBD1 (6 bases). The CDR3 extends over 16 amino acids. The germline V and J ends were trimmed by 3 bases and 0 bases, with 14 bases remaining between them. The germline V gene encodes CDR1 SNHLY and CDR2 FYNNEI. CDR3 nucleotide sequence: TGTGCCAGCAGTGACGAGGCAGGGGAGATGAACACTGAAGCTTTCTTT. Protein product: CASSDEAGEMNTEAFF.

The rearrangement links TRBV5-1 to TRBJ2-6, with TRBD2 as a possible D gene (5 bases). Trimming removed 2 bases from V and 0 bases from J, with 12 bases in between. The CDR3 is made up of 17 amino acids. Germline CDR1 reads SGHRS; CDR2 reads YFSETQ. CDR3 protein: CASSFEGSFSGANVLTF. CDR3 coding DNA: TGCGCCAGCAGCTTTGAGGGATCATTCTCTGGGGCCAACGTCCTGACTTTC.

This clonotype turned up a few times. The V call is TRBV7-6, the J call TRBJ2-3; the match to TRBD2 covers 7 bases. The germline CDR1 and CDR2 sequences are SGHVS and FNYEAQ. Trimming took 5 bases from V and 3 from J; bases not matched to a gene: 5. The CDR3 has 14 residues. The CDR3 here is CASSDRDYTDTQYF. The CDR3 bases are TGTGCCAGCAGCGACCGGGACTATACAGATACGCAGTATTTT.

This clonotype was recorded a few times. The chain has TRBV12-3 or TRBV12-4 and TRBJ1-5; 7 nucleotides align to TRBD1. The V and J ends lost 6 bases and 3 bases, in that order; junction bases with no gene match: 14. The CDR3 covers 17 residues. The CDR3 protein is CASSYVGGRANNQPQHF. The DNA for the CDR3 is TGTGCCAGCAGCTACGTAGGGGGCAGGGCGAACAATCAGCCCCAGCATTTT.

This clonotype has a handful of counts. The chain is built from TRBV7-2 and TRBJ2-1; 12 bases agree with TRBD2. The length of the CDR3 is 16 residues. Per the germline V gene, CDR1 is SGHTA and CDR2 is FQGNSA. The trim removed 5 bases at V and 11 bases at J, leaving 13 bases unmatched. This CDR3 reads CASSPRTSGTPGKQFF. The CDR3 DNA reads as TGTGCCAGCAGCCCGCGGACTAGCGGGACCCCAGGCAAGCAGTTCTTC.

The gene calls are TRBV5-1 and TRBJ2-7; TRBD1 aligns across 11 bases. Trimming took 1 base from V and 6 from J; bases not matched to a gene: 9. Germline V gene lookup returns CDR1 SGHRS and CDR2 YFSETQ. The CDR3 sequence is 16 residues long. The CDR3 DNA sequence: TGCGCCAGCAGCTTGTCACCGGGACAGGGGGGACGCGAGCAGTACTTC. It encodes CASSLSPGQGGREQYF. The whole variable domain, remainder taken from reference TRBV5-1 and TRBJ2-7, is KAGVTQTPRYLIKTRGQQVTLSCSPISGHRSVSWYQQTPGQGLQFLFEYFSETQRNKGNFPGRFSGRQFSNSRSEMNVSTLELGDSALYLCASSLSPGQGGREQYFGPGTRLTVT.

The chain links TRBV7-2 to TRBJ2-7; 11 nucleotides align to TRBD1. J gave up 4 bases and V 4 bases, and 6 bases lay outside the gene matches. Germline values: CDR1 SGHTA, CDR2 FQGNSA. The CDR3 is 15 amino acids. This CDR3 is CASSSWDRGVYEQYF. The CDR3 nucleotides are TGTGCCAGCAGCTCGTGGGACAGGGGGGTTTACGAGCAGTACTTC.

The rearrangement uses TRBV27 and TRBJ1-1; D is perhaps TRBD1 (5 bases). V shed 7 bases and J shed 3 bases, with 15 bases lying between them. Germline-derived CDR1 and CDR2 are MNHEY and SMNVEV (reference sequence). The CDR3 spans 14 residues. The CDR3 sequence is CASTFFGGDTEAFF. CDR3 bases: TGTGCCAGCACGTTTTTTGGGGGGGACACTGAAGCTTTCTTT.

This clonotype was counted a few times. The J gene is TRBJ2-7, the V gene TRBV5-1; 8 bases map to TRBD1. The length of the CDR3 is 16 residues. Germline V gene lookup returns CDR1 SGHRS and CDR2 YFSETQ. J lost 4 bases, V lost 0 bases, and 9 bases had no gene match. The CDR3 region has the DNA TGCGCCAGCAGCTTGGGGACAGGGACAGGACGGTACGAGCAGTACTTC. Protein sequence: CASSLGTGTGRYEQYF. The full variable domain, rest sourced from reference TRBV5-1 and TRBJ2-7, is KAGVTQTPRYLIKTRGQQVTLSCSPISGHRSVSWYQQTPGQGLQFLFEYFSETQRNKGNFPGRFSGRQFSNSRSEMNVSTLELGDSALYLCASSLGTGTGRYEQYFGPGTRLTVT.

This CDR3 is CASSPITGGEQFF. CDR3 DNA sequence: TGTGCCAGCAGCCCGATTACTGGTGGCGAGCAGTTCTTC. The genes are TRBV12-3 or TRBV12-4 and TRBJ2-1; D is unresolved. Trimming cost V 6 bases and J 10 bases, with 16 bases left between them. The CDR3 totals 13 residues.

The chain recombines TRBV6-5 with TRBJ1-4, with D possibly matching TRBD1 (6 bases). This CDR3 comprises 18 residues. V gave up 0 bases and J gave up 7 bases, with 21 bases separating them. Germline values: CDR1 MNHEY, CDR2 SVGAGI. This CDR3 reads CASSYSPNLGGLAEKLFF. CDR3 in DNA: TGTGCCAGCAGTTACTCCCCCAACTTAGGGGGGTTAGCTGAAAAACTGTTTTTT.

This clonotype came up many times. The chain has TRBV3-1 and TRBJ1-1; 7 bases match TRBD1. Germline CDR1 reads LGHDT; CDR2 reads YNNKEL (reference sequence). The junction had 7 bases not matched to a gene; V was cut back by 5 bases and J by 4 bases. The CDR3 loop spans 14 amino acids. CDR3 in DNA: TGTGCCAGCAGCTCCACAGGGGCAAGCACTGAAGCTTTCTTT. This sequence encodes CASSSTGASTEAFF.

This clonotype has only a few counts. The gene calls are TRBV11-3 and TRBJ2-5, with unresolved D. The germline V gene encodes CDR1 SGHNT and CDR2 YENEEA. V was pared by 5 bases and J by 5 bases, with 15 bases between. CDR3 size: 14 residues. CDR3 DNA: TGTGCCAGCAGCACTGGGCCAGGCCGGGAGACCCAGTACTTC. As protein: CASSTGPGRETQYF.

This clonotype was seen more than once but under ten times. The chain combines TRBV6-2 or TRBV6-3 with TRBJ1-5, with unresolved D. CDR1 and CDR2 (germline): MNHEY, SVGEGT. The CDR3 length is 15 residues. V dropped 5 bases and J dropped 0 bases, with 11 bases sitting between them. The CDR3 DNA reads TGTGCCAGCAGTACAGCGAGCCTTAGCAATCAGCCCCAGCATTTT. Amino acids: CASSTASLSNQPQHF.

The chain couples TRBV7-2 to TRBJ2-1, with D possibly being TRBD1 or TRBD2 (6 bases each). This CDR3 spans 14 amino acids. Germline-derived CDR1 and CDR2 are SGHTA and FQGNSA. V lost 11 bases and J lost 9, with 23 bases in between. In nucleotides, the CDR3 is TGTGCCTGCAACCAGGGGCTAGCGAGGGGTGAGCAGTTCTTC. It specifies CACNQGLARGEQFF.

The rearrangement links TRBV6-2 or TRBV6-3 to TRBJ2-2; D is unclear. Per germline, CDR1 MNHEY and CDR2 SVGEGT. V lost 8 bases and J 4 bases, leaving 17 bases between the germline ends. The CDR3 totals 15 residues. The CDR3 here is CASWIARSGTGELFF. The CDR3 nucleotides are TGTGCCAGCTGGATCGCGAGGAGTGGCACCGGGGAGCTGTTTTTT.

Only a few counts were recorded for this clonotype. The V gene is TRBV6-6, the J gene TRBJ1-2; no clear D gene. CDR3 length equals 12 residues. The germline CDR1 and CDR2 sequences are MNHNY and SVGAGI (reference sequence). V lost 7 bases and J lost 8, with 14 bases in between. The CDR3 bases are TGTGCCAGCACCGAGTATAGGAAGGGCTACACCTTC. Translation gives CASTEYRKGYTF.

V and J are TRBV12-3 or TRBV12-4 and TRBJ2-1; tentative D call: TRBD2 (6 bases). The CDR3 has 16 amino acids. V was clipped by 6 bases and J by 3 bases, with 18 bases between them. For the CDR3, the DNA is TGTGCCAGCAGCACAAGCAGTAGCGGCCTCTACAATGAGCAGTTCTTC. Translation: CASSTSSSGLYNEQFF.

This clonotype has a handful of counts. The chain links TRBV4-2 to TRBJ1-6; 11 bases agree with TRBD1. J lost 9 bases, V lost 1 base, and 5 bases had no gene match. The CDR3 has 16 amino acids. CDR1 is LGHNA and CDR2 is YNFKEQ in the germline V gene. This CDR3 reads CASSQAPGQGVSPLHF. CDR3 nucleotide sequence: TGTGCCAGCAGCCAAGCCCCGGGACAGGGGGTTTCACCCCTCCACTTT.

This rearrangement joins TRBV7-3 to TRBJ2-4; the match to TRBD1 covers 10 bases. The CDR3 covers 17 residues. The V and J ends lost 2 bases and 5 bases, in that order; junction bases with no gene match: 9. Germline CDR1 is SGHTA and CDR2 is FQGTGA. The CDR3 is CASSLYPGQGTQNIQYF. For the CDR3, the DNA is TGTGCCAGCAGCTTATACCCGGGACAGGGGACCCAAAACATTCAGTACTTC.

This clonotype has at least ten counts. The V and J genes are TRBV5-6 and TRBJ2-1; D is perhaps TRBD2 (5 bases). The V gene's germline CDR1 is SGHDT and CDR2 YYEEEE. The germline V and J ends were trimmed by 0 bases and 8 bases, with 9 bases remaining between them. The CDR3 loop spans 13 amino acids. The CDR3 DNA follows: TGTGCCAGCAGCTTGGTTCGGGGAGATGAGCAGTTCTTC. Translation: CASSLVRGDEQFF.

Only one count was recorded for this clonotype. The rearrangement uses TRBV24-1 and TRBJ1-2; weak D call: TRBD1 (5 bases). The CDR3 has 14 residues. The V gene lost 0 bases and the J gene lost 8 bases, with 12 bases spanning the gap. Germline assignment: CDR1 KGHDR and CDR2 SFDVKD. The chain's CDR3 is CATSDLGGVGGYTF. DNA for the CDR3: TGTGCCACCAGTGATTTGGGAGGGGTTGGAGGCTACACCTTC.

This clonotype was seen a few times. The V gene is TRBV18, the J gene TRBJ2-1; 7 bases map to TRBD2. The CDR3 has 17 amino acids. Germline trimming cut 7 bases from V and 2 bases from J; bases unmatched to any gene: 14. Per germline, CDR1 KGHSH and CDR2 LQKENI. The CDR3 spells CASCQFGEGRTYNEQFF. The CDR3 bases are TGTGCCAGCTGCCAGTTCGGGGAGGGTCGGACCTACAATGAGCAGTTCTTC.